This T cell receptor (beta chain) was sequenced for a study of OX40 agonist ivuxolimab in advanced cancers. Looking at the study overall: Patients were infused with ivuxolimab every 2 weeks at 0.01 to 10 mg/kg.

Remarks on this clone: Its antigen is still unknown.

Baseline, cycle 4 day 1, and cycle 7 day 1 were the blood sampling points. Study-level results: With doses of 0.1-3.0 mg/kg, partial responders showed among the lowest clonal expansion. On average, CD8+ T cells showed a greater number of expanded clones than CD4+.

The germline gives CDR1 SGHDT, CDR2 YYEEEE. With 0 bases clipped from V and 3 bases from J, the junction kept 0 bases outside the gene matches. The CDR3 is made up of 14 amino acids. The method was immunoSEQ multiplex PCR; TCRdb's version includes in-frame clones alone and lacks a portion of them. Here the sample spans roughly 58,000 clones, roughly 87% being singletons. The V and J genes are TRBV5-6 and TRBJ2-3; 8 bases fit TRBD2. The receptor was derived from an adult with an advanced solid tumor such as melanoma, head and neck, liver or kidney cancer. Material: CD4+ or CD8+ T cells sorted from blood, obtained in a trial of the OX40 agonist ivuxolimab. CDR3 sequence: CASSLGLATDTQYF. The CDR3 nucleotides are TGTGCCAGCAGCTTGGGACTAGCGACAGATACGCAGTATTTT.